This T cell receptor beta chain was identified during a study of metastatic and nonmetastatic thyroid tumors. Study-wide findings and caveats: Reports indicated that malignant thyroid tumors showed significantly higher TCR beta diversity than benign nodules did, in blood and tumor.

Germline CDR1 is SQVTM and CDR2 is ANQGSEA. This CDR3 contains 13 residues. Until they underwent thyroid surgery, no patient had received any treatment. This clone was seen a few times. What it recognizes is unknown. A much larger clone lies one base from this, so it may be a read error. TCRdb used MiXCR to call clones anew from the PCR reads. This sample has tens of thousands of clones, with 12% found just once. Sequencing was carried out using blood. The receptor was derived from a male donor with papillary thyroid cancer or a benign thyroid nodule (not recorded which). Some clones in this sample may be carry-over from other donors' samples. This chain uses TRBV29-1 with TRBJ1-4; D gene uncertain. CDR3 nucleotide sequence: TGCAACGTGGCAATCGGACCCCATGAAAAACTGTTTTTT. Translating gives CNVAIGPHEKLFF.